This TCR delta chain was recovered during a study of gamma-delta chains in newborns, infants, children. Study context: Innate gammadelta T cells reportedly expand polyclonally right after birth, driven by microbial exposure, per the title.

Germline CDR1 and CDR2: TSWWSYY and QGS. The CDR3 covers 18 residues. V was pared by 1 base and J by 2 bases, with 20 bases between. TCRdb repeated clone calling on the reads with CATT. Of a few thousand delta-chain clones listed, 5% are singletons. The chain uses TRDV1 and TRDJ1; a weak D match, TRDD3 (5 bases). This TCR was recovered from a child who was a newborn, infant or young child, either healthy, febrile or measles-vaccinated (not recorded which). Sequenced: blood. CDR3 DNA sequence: TGTGCTCTTGGGGAACGTAAGGGGACCACCGGAGGGACCGATAAACTCATCTTT. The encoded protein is CALGERKGTTGGTDKLIF.